Listed here are 11 T cell receptor beta chains from one sample, sequenced in a study of cytomegalovirus exposure and HLA in healthy donors (dated by TCRdb to about 2017). Library preparation was by the immunoSEQ multiplex PCR assay. The multiplex PCR relied on a mix of 60 forward primers for TCR Vbeta segments and 13 reverse primers for TCR Jbeta segments. TCRdb provides this immuneACCESS table in a form limited to in-frame rearrangements. Some clones are lacking; in checked studies, under half of them reflect an unresolved V gene, and why the rest are absent is not known. This sample has roughly 61,000 clones in its table, and 65% to 85% of those were observed once. The ten largest clones add up to around 5.4% of the sample. The sequenced sample consisted of PBMCs. These receptors were collected from a male donor in good health and CMV-seronegative.

J is TRBJ1-1 and V is TRBV11-2, with TRBD1 matching 7 bases. This CDR3 spans 13 amino acids. Germline V CDR1 and CDR2: SGHAT, FQNNGV. Trimming took 4 bases from V and 3 from J; bases not matched to a gene: 2. CDR3 bases: TGTGCCAGCAGCTCCGACAGGGACACTGAAGCTTTCTTT. It is translated as CASSSDRDTEAFF.

The chain joins TRBV30 to TRBJ1-4; D perhaps matches TRBD1 (6 bases). Germline values: CDR1 GTSNPN, CDR2 SVGIG (reference sequence). The CDR3 loop spans 15 amino acids. V lost 3 bases and J 8 bases, leaving 19 bases between the germline ends. The CDR3 DNA sequence: TGTGCCTGGAGCGGTCCCACAGGGAGCGAAGAAAAACTGTTTTTT. Its translation: CAWSGPTGSEEKLFF.

J is TRBJ2-7 and V is TRBV5-4, with D possibly matching TRBD2 (7 bases). V lost 0 bases, J lost 5 bases, and 12 bases lay in between. Per germline, CDR1 SGHNT and CDR2 YYREEE (reference sequence). The CDR3 spans 14 residues. The CDR3 reads CASSLAGGGDEQYF. The CDR3 bases are TGTGCCAGCAGCTTGGCCGGAGGGGGGGACGAGCAGTACTTC.

Note on this clone: Mismatch with germline at one junction end may stem from a read error. The genes are TRBV30 and TRBJ1-2; D uncertain. The CDR3 covers 11 residues. Germline V lookup: CDR1 GTSNPN, CDR2 SVGIG (reference sequence). The CDR3 loop is CAWSGTLTGLF. CDR3 DNA sequence: TGTGCCTGGAGCGGTACTCTGACTGGTCTTTTC.

The V and J genes are TRBV30 and TRBJ1-6; 8 positions match TRBD1. The CDR3 is 15 residues long. Germline V gene lookup returns CDR1 GTSNPN and CDR2 SVGIG (reference sequence). The trim removed 0 bases at V and 6 bases at J, leaving 4 bases unmatched. For the CDR3, the DNA is TGTGCCTGGAGTGTACACGACAGGGGTAATTCACCCCTCCACTTT. Its protein is CAWSVHDRGNSPLHF.

The rearrangement uses TRBV9 and TRBJ2-1; D is possibly TRBD1 (6 bases). The V and J ends lost 4 bases and 12 bases respectively, with 14 bases between them. The V gene's germline CDR1 is SGDLS and CDR2 YYNGEE. CDR3 length: 12 amino acids. The CDR3 DNA sequence: TGTGCCAGCAGCCCAACAGGGTGGGGGCAGTTCTTC. It encodes CASSPTGWGQFF.

This clone has a handful of counts. CDR3 loop: CASRLTGGSYEQYF. For the CDR3, the DNA is TGTGCCAGCAGGCTAACAGGGGGCTCCTACGAGCAGTACTTC. The chain links TRBV25-1 to TRBJ2-7, with TRBD1 matching 8 bases. CDR3 length: 14 residues. V lost 6 bases and J lost 0; bases outside the gene matches: 4. Germline V gene sequence: CDR1 MGHDK, CDR2 SYGVNS.

V is TRBV19 and J is TRBJ2-3, with 9 bases aligning to TRBD2. V was clipped by 5 bases and J by 5 bases; unmatched bases: 5. This CDR3 has 14 residues. Germline lookup yields CDR1 LNHDA and CDR2 SQIVND (reference sequence). CDR3 nucleotide sequence: TGTGCCAGTAGTGAGCGGGGGGCGAGAGATACGCAGTATTTT. Its protein is CASSERGARDTQYF. The variable domain in full, with the rest retrieved from reference TRBV19 and TRBJ2-3, is DGGITQSPKYLFRKEGQNVTLSCEQNLNHDAMYWYRQDPGQGLRLIYYSQIVNDFQKGDIAEGYSVSREKKESFPLTVTSAQKNPTAFYLCASSERGARDTQYFGPGTRLTVL.

The chain is built from TRBV29-1 and TRBJ1-5, with a weak D call TRBD1 (6 bases). The CDR3 is 14 amino acids. V was clipped by 5 bases and J by 0 bases, with 11 bases between them. Germline V gene data show CDR1 as SQVTM and CDR2 as ANQGSEA. The CDR3 bases are TGCAGCGTTTCCCAGGGGTATAGCAATCAGCCCCAGCATTTT. The encoded protein is CSVSQGYSNQPQHF.

In this sample, this clone is medium-sized (0.01 to 0.1%). The chain employs TRBV2 and TRBJ1-5, with 7 positions matching TRBD1. Looked up from germline, CDR1 is SNHLY and CDR2 is FYNNEI. With V trimmed by 2 bases and J by 4 bases, 8 bases remained unmatched. The CDR3 is 16 amino acids. CDR3 DNA sequence: TGTGCCAGCAGTGAACAGGGGGGCCGTAGTAATCAGCCCCAGCATTTT. Protein sequence: CASSEQGGRSNQPQHF.

The chain recombines TRBV18 with TRBJ1-1, with a tentative D call TRBD1 (6 bases). Trimming cost V 1 base and J 8 bases, with 8 bases left between them. The CDR3 covers 12 residues. Germline V gene lookup returns CDR1 KGHSH and CDR2 LQKENI. The CDR3 DNA sequence: TGTGCCAGCTCACCACTGGACAGCGAAGCTTTCTTT. This codes for CASSPLDSEAFF.